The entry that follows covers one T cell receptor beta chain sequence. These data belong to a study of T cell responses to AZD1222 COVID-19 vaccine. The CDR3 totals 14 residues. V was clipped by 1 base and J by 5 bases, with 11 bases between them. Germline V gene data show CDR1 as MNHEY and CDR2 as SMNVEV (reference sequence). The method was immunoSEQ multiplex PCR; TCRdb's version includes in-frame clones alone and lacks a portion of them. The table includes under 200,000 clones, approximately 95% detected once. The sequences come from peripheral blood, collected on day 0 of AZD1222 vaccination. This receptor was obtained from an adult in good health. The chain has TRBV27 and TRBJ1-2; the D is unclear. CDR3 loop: CASSLLPRFYGYTF. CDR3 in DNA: TGTGCCAGCAGTTTATTACCCAGGTTTTATGGCTACACCTTC.